This record looks at one T cell receptor beta chain sequence and its context. The data were obtained in a study of response to subunit inactivated influenza vaccine. V trimming: 6 bases; J trimming: 3 bases; junction bases outside the gene matches: 13. This CDR3 has 17 residues. Germline V CDR1 and CDR2: MDHEN, SYDVKM. A single record per CDR3 protein comes from TCRdb applying MiXCR to the RT-PCR reads. The table lists roughly 620,000 distinct CDR3 sequences, around 10% of them singletons. The data also belong to a second study, concerning T cells expressing NK-cell markers. That publication notes: With UMIs, 5'RACE template switching was used to make TCR beta cDNA. Expanded clones of NKG2C+ T cells had an unclear HCMV specificity.

The sample here was PBMCs from blood, taken on the day of vaccination. The chain uses TRBV28 and TRBJ1-5; 8 bases map to TRBD1. The sequence was collected from a man aged 45-60 years who received an inactivated influenza vaccine. The CDR3 DNA reads TGTGCCAGCAGCCCCTCACCGGGACAGGCTCACAATCAGCCCCAGCATTTT. As protein: CASSPSPGQAHNQPQHF.